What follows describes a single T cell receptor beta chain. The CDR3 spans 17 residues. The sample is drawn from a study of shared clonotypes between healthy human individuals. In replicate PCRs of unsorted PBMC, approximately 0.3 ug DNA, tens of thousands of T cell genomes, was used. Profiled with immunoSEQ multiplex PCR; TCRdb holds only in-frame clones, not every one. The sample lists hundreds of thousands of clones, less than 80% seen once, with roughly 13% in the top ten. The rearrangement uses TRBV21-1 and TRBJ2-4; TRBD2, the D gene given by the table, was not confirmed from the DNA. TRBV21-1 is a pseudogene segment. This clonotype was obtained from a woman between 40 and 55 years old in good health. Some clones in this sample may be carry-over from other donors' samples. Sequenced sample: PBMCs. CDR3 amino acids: CASSKEARDLRKNIQYF. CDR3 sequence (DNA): TGTGCCAGCAGCAAAGAGGCGCGGGACCTCCGAAAAAACATTCAGTACTTC.